This T cell receptor (beta chain) originates from a study of blood T cells in healthy people across ages. The V gene lost 3 bases and the J gene lost 0 bases, with 18 bases spanning the gap. The CDR3 has 18 residues. CDR1 and CDR2 (germline): MGHRA, YSYEKL. It was with a sample-barcoded 5' primer and a J-beta primer mix that a second PCR of roughly 7 to 12 cycles was run. TCRdb ran MiXCR on the 5' RACE reads and lists one entry per CDR3 protein. The sample gives 1,100,000 or so distinct CDR3 sequences, under 55% of which show up once; 18% is in the top ten. The source is an older woman in good health. The chain couples TRBV4-1 to TRBJ2-1; possible D gene TRBD2, 5 bases. The sequenced material came from blood. The CDR3 DNA reads TGCGCCAGCAGCCAGTGGTCACTACTAGGTTCCTCCTACAATGAGCAGTTCTTC. As protein: CASSQWSLLGSSYNEQFF.